Listed below are T cell receptor beta chains from one sample, sequenced in a study of early T cells in non-severe SARS-CoV-2 infection. MiXCR, applied by TCRdb to the 5' RACE reads, yields one record per CDR3 protein. The sample records some 100,000 distinct CDR3 sequences, around 15% being singletons. The specimen was whole blood. Receptors were obtained from an adult who was a healthcare worker with PCR-confirmed SARS-CoV-2 infection or an uninfected control (not recorded which). Both conserved end residues are part of each CDR3. A D gene is named only where the DNA matches it firmly. Size is stated for part of the rows, as once, few or many counts, or as a class when the clone is expanded.

V: TRBV28; size: few; J: TRBJ2-4; D: TRBD2; CDR3: CASSLPASGQNIQYF; DNA: TGTGCCAGCAGTTTACCGGCTAGCGGGCAAAACATTCAGTACTTC
V: TRBV20-1; size: few; J: TRBJ1-1; D: -; CDR3: CSARSEQGNTEAFF; DNA: TGCAGTGCTAGATCGGAACAGGGCAACACTGAAGCTTTCTTT
V: TRBV5-5; size: few; J: TRBJ1-2; D: -; CDR3: CASSLSGPGSGYTF; DNA: TGTGCCAGCAGCTTGTCGGGTCCTGGTAGTGGCTACACCTTC
V: TRBV7-2; size: -; J: TRBJ2-1; D: -; CDR3: CASSPVNEQFF; DNA: TGTGCCAGCAGCCCCGTCAATGAGCAGTTCTTC
V: TRBV21-1; size: -; J: TRBJ1-1; D: -; CDR3: CASSKVITGCGDTEAFF; DNA: TGTGCCAGCAGCAAAGTCATCACAGGGTGCGGGGACACTGAAGCTTTCTTT
V: TRBV27; size: many; J: TRBJ1-1; D: -; CDR3: CASSLFGGPNTEAFF; DNA: TGTGCCAGCAGTTTATTCGGGGGGCCGAACACTGAAGCTTTCTTT
V: TRBV12-3/TRBV12-4; size: -; J: TRBJ2-1; D: -; CDR3: CASSLGGSGYNEQFF; DNA: TGTGCCAGCAGTTTGGGAGGTTCGGGGTACAATGAGCAGTTCTTC
V: TRBV18; size: few; J: TRBJ2-3; D: -; CDR3: CASSPTAAFTDTQYF; DNA: TGTGCCAGCTCACCAACCGCAGCCTTTACAGATACGCAGTATTTT
V: TRBV7-2; size: -; J: TRBJ2-2; D: TRBD1; CDR3: CASSPHRTGYPGELFF; DNA: TGTGCCAGCAGCCCCCATAGGACAGGGTATCCCGGGGAGCTGTTTTTT
V: TRBV19; size: -; J: TRBJ2-3; D: -; CDR3: CASSALGWTAHTDTQYF; DNA: TGTGCCAGTAGTGCATTGGGGTGGACAGCCCACACAGATACGCAGTATTTT
V: TRBV5-6; size: -; J: TRBJ2-5; D: TRBD2; CDR3: CASTDESLAGSGTQYF; DNA: TGTGCCAGCACCGATGAAAGCCTAGCGGGGTCCGGGACCCAGTACTTC
V: TRBV7-3; size: few; J: TRBJ2-2; D: -; CDR3: CASSRGVTGELFF; DNA: TGTGCCAGCAGCCGCGGGGTCACCGGGGAGCTGTTTTTT
V: TRBV5-1; size: few; J: TRBJ1-1; D: -; CDR3: CASSLAYSRNTEAFF; DNA: TGCGCCAGCAGCTTGGCCTACAGCAGGAACACTGAAGCTTTCTTT
V: TRBV29-1; size: many; J: TRBJ2-1; D: -; CDR3: CSVERPYNEQFF; DNA: TGCAGCGTTGAACGGCCCTACAATGAGCAGTTCTTC
V: TRBV3-1; size: many; J: TRBJ2-1; D: TRBD2; CDR3: CASSPGGAGSKQFF; DNA: TGTGCCAGCAGCCCCGGGGGGGCGGGTAGTAAGCAGTTCTTC
V: TRBV10-3; size: few; J: TRBJ2-1; D: -; CDR3: CAISEGHGLLNEQFF; DNA: TGTGCCATCAGTGAGGGTCACGGACTTCTCAATGAGCAGTTCTTC
V: TRBV12-3/TRBV12-4; size: -; J: TRBJ1-3; D: TRBD1; CDR3: CASSAGDRRGSGNTIYF; DNA: TGTGCCAGCAGTGCCGGGGACAGGAGGGGATCGGGAAACACCATATATTTT
V: TRBV3-1; size: -; J: TRBJ2-3; D: -; CDR3: CASSQGTTDTQYF; DNA: TGTGCCAGCAGCCAAGGGACAACAGATACGCAGTATTTT
V: TRBV9; size: -; J: TRBJ1-1; D: -; CDR3: CASSPTSGQAFF; DNA: TGTGCCAGCAGCCCGACCTCCGGGCAAGCTTTCTTT
V: TRBV12-3/TRBV12-4; size: few; J: TRBJ2-6; D: TRBD1; CDR3: CASSSNRGGGANVLTF; DNA: TGTGCCAGCAGCTCTAACAGGGGTGGCGGGGCCAACGTCCTGACTTTC
V: TRBV4-2; size: -; J: TRBJ1-1; D: -; CDR3: CASSQSGGTEAFF; DNA: TGTGCCAGCAGCCAGTCGGGTGGCACTGAAGCTTTCTTT
V: TRBV9; size: -; J: TRBJ1-1; D: TRBD1; CDR3: CASSVEQGTEAFF; DNA: TGTGCCAGCAGCGTAGAACAGGGGACTGAAGCTTTCTTT
V: TRBV20-1; size: many; J: TRBJ2-3; D: TRBD1; CDR3: CSAVRTGVSTDTQYF; DNA: TGCAGTGCTGTCAGGACAGGGGTGAGCACAGATACGCAGTATTTT
V: TRBV19; size: few; J: TRBJ2-5; D: TRBD2; CDR3: CASSVLAGGSQETQYF; DNA: TGTGCCAGTAGTGTACTAGCGGGGGGTTCTCAAGAGACCCAGTACTTC
V: TRBV7-2; size: -; J: TRBJ2-1; D: TRBD2; CDR3: CASTLFGASGGFYNEQFF; DNA: TGTGCCAGCACCTTGTTTGGGGCTAGCGGGGGGTTTTACAATGAGCAGTTCTTC
V: TRBV2; size: few; J: TRBJ1-4; D: TRBD1; CDR3: CATRTGKLLFF; DNA: TGTGCCACCAGGACAGGCAAGCTACTGTTTTTT
V: TRBV5-1; size: -; J: TRBJ2-4; D: -; CDR3: CASSLEGTEGGNIQYF; DNA: TGCGCCAGCAGCTTGGAAGGGACCGAGGGAGGAAACATTCAGTACTTC
V: TRBV9; size: few; J: TRBJ1-6; D: -; CDR3: CASSVDGDSPLHF; DNA: TGTGCCAGCAGCGTAGACGGCGATTCACCCCTCCACTTT
V: TRBV5-1; size: -; J: TRBJ2-5; D: TRBD2; CDR3: CASSLTSGQETQYF; DNA: TGCGCCAGCAGCTTGACTAGCGGGCAAGAGACCCAGTACTTC
V: TRBV14; size: few; J: TRBJ2-5; D: -; CDR3: CASSQFQETQYF; DNA: TGTGCCAGCAGCCAGTTTCAAGAGACCCAGTACTTC
V: TRBV12-3/TRBV12-4; size: -; J: TRBJ2-2; D: -; CDR3: CASSFGTGELFF; DNA: TGTGCCAGCAGTTTCGGCACCGGGGAGCTGTTTTTT
V: TRBV3-1; size: -; J: TRBJ1-3; D: -; CDR3: CASSLTGGNSGNTIYF; DNA: TGTGCCAGCAGCCTAACTGGAGGGAACTCTGGAAACACCATATATTTT
V: TRBV2; size: few; J: TRBJ2-1; D: -; CDR3: CASSEALRGNGEQFF; DNA: TGTGCCAGCAGTGAAGCGCTTAGGGGAAACGGGGAGCAGTTCTTC
V: TRBV3-1; size: many; J: TRBJ2-3; D: TRBD2; CDR3: CASSRSGRGGPDTQYF; DNA: TGTGCCAGCAGCCGTTCCGGGCGGGGGGGGCCAGATACGCAGTATTTT
V: TRBV27; size: -; J: TRBJ1-6; D: -; CDR3: CASSPSSGYSPLHF; DNA: TGTGCCAGCAGCCCCTCTTCGGGATATTCACCCCTCCACTTT
V: TRBV29-1; size: many; J: TRBJ1-2; D: -; CDR3: CSVEVVGRAHGYTF; DNA: TGCAGCGTTGAAGTGGTGGGGAGGGCCCATGGCTACACCTTC
V: TRBV5-1; size: -; J: TRBJ1-6; D: TRBD1; CDR3: CASSYWDRGHSPLHF; DNA: TGCGCCAGCAGCTACTGGGACAGGGGCCATTCACCCCTCCACTTT
V: TRBV5-4; size: -; J: TRBJ2-1; D: TRBD1; CDR3: CASSLSTGSGNEQFF; DNA: TGTGCCAGCAGCTTGTCGACAGGGTCCGGCAATGAGCAGTTCTTC
V: TRBV29-1; size: -; J: TRBJ2-1; D: TRBD2; CDR3: CSVEQLGELAGVYTTSYNEQFF; DNA: TGCAGCGTTGAACAACTCGGTGAACTAGCGGGGGTTTACACCACCTCCTACAATGAGCAGTTCTTC
V: TRBV4-2; size: -; J: TRBJ1-6; D: -; CDR3: CASSQDPGGNSPLHF; DNA: TGTGCCAGCAGCCAAGATCCGGGGGGTAATTCACCCCTCCACTTT
V: TRBV5-1; size: few; J: TRBJ2-4; D: TRBD1; CDR3: CASSLSPGQGAKNIQYF; DNA: TGCGCCAGCAGCCTTAGCCCGGGACAGGGGGCCAAAAACATTCAGTACTTC
V: TRBV11-2; size: few; J: TRBJ2-2; D: -; CDR3: CASRPIRGGRTGELFF; DNA: TGTGCCAGCCGACCCATTAGGGGGGGAAGGACCGGGGAGCTGTTTTTT
V: TRBV5-4; size: few; J: TRBJ1-2; D: TRBD1; CDR3: CASRRTGGNYGYTF; DNA: TGTGCCAGCAGACGGACAGGGGGCAACTATGGCTACACCTTC
V: TRBV5-5; size: -; J: TRBJ1-4; D: -; CDR3: CASSLVRDSEKLFF; DNA: TGTGCCAGCAGCTTGGTGCGTGACAGTGAAAAACTGTTTTTT
V: TRBV12-3/TRBV12-4; size: few; J: TRBJ2-5; D: -; CDR3: CASGPGGRETQYF; DNA: TGTGCCAGCGGGCCTGGGGGCAGGGAGACCCAGTACTTC
V: TRBV24-1; size: -; J: TRBJ2-1; D: TRBD2; CDR3: CATSDFSSGAYNEQFF; DNA: TGTGCCACCAGTGATTTTTCTAGCGGAGCCTACAATGAGCAGTTCTTC
V: TRBV7-2; size: few; J: TRBJ2-3; D: -; CDR3: CASSLGGGPDTQYF; DNA: TGTGCCAGCAGCTTAGGGGGGGGGCCGGATACGCAGTATTTT
V: TRBV7-9; size: -; J: TRBJ2-3; D: -; CDR3: CASKTGSSTDTQYF; DNA: TGTGCCAGCAAGACGGGCTCTAGCACAGATACGCAGTATTTT
V: TRBV5-1; size: few; J: TRBJ2-2; D: -; CDR3: CASTTGLFTGELFF; DNA: TGCGCCAGCACCACGGGACTGTTCACCGGGGAGCTGTTTTTT
V: TRBV5-1; size: -; J: TRBJ2-1; D: TRBD2; CDR3: CASSLEGRGTGFEEQFF; DNA: TGCGCCAGCAGCTTGGAGGGGCGGGGGACCGGCTTTGAGGAGCAGTTCTTC
V: TRBV12-3/TRBV12-4; size: few; J: TRBJ1-1; D: TRBD1; CDR3: CASSPGQGDVMNTEAFF; DNA: TGTGCCAGCAGCCCGGGACAGGGGGATGTTATGAACACTGAAGCTTTCTTT
V: TRBV7-2; size: -; J: TRBJ2-2; D: -; CDR3: CASSENWNTGELFF; DNA: TGTGCCAGCAGTGAAAACTGGAACACCGGGGAGCTGTTTTTT